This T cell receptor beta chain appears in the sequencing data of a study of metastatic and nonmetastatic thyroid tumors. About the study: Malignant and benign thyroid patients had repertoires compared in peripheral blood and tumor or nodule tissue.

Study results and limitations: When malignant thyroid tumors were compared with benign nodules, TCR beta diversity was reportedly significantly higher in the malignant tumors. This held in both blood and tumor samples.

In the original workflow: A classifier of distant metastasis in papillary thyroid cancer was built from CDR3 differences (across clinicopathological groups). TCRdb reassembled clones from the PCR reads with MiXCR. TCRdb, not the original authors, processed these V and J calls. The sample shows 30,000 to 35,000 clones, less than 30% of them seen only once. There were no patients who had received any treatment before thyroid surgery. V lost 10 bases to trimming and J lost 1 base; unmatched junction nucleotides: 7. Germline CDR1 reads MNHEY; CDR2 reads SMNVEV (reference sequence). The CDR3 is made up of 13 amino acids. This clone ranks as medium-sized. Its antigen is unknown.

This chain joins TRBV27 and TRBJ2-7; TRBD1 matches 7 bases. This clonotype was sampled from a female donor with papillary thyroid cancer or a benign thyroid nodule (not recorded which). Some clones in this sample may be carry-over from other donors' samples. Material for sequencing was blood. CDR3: CATGPGQSYEQYF. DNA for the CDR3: TGTGCCACCGGCCCGGGACAGTCCTACGAGCAGTACTTC.